The 24 T cell receptor beta chains given below trace back to one sample, sequenced in a study of T cells after posttransplantation cyclophosphamide. Sampled 1 year posttransplant, controls received myeloablative marrow transplants, methotrexate and a calcineurin inhibitor. Here immunoSEQ multiplex PCR was the method, and the copy in TCRdb shows in-frame clones only, minus some. The sample carries fewer than 25,000 clones, approximately 88% recorded once. Sequencing used PBMCs, obtained after an allogeneic stem cell transplant with a calcineurin inhibitor and methotrexate. All receptors derive from a female patient in her fifties who received an allogeneic stem cell transplant from an unrelated donor, was CMV-positive, and had chronic GVHD only. Some T cells may be supplied by the graft donor.

The chain recombines TRBV29-1 with TRBJ1-1, with D unclear. V lost 4 bases and J 1 base, leaving 10 bases between the germline ends. The CDR3 is 13 amino acids. Per germline, CDR1 SQVTM and CDR2 ANQGSEA. The CDR3 DNA is TGCAGCGTTGGTAATGAGAGGAACACTGAAGCTTTCTTT. This sequence encodes CSVGNERNTEAFF.

This clone was detected once. The chain recombines TRBV13 with TRBJ1-4; 9 positions agree with TRBD1. The CDR3 has 12 amino acids. Germline V lookup: CDR1 PRHDT, CDR2 FYEKMQ (reference sequence). V lost 10 bases and J lost 6; bases outside the gene matches: 3. In DNA, the CDR3 is TGTGCCACGGGACAGGGACATGAAAAACTGTTTTTT. Its protein product is CATGQGHEKLFF.

The V gene is TRBV7-3, the J gene TRBJ2-5, with a tentative D call TRBD1 (6 bases). Per the germline V gene, CDR1 is SGHTA and CDR2 is FQGTGA. The CDR3 has 14 residues. V lost 5 bases and J lost 5, with 15 bases in between. CDR3 sequence (DNA): TGTGCCAGCAGCCCAGGGCCAGGGGTGGAGACCCAGTACTTC. Amino acid sequence: CASSPGPGVETQYF.

The rearrangement links TRBV18 to TRBJ2-2; D unclear. V was cut by 3 bases and J by 4 bases, with 9 bases left in between. Germline CDR1 reads KGHSH; CDR2 reads LQKENI. This CDR3 is 14 amino acids long. In nucleotides, the CDR3 is TGTGCCAGCTCACCGGTCGGAGTCACCGGGGAGCTGTTTTTT. Protein product: CASSPVGVTGELFF.

The gene calls are TRBV4-1 and TRBJ2-5, with D maybe TRBD1 (6 bases). The V and J ends lost 1 base and 5 bases respectively, with 17 bases between them. Germline lookup yields CDR1 MGHRA and CDR2 YSYEKL. The CDR3 is 16 residues long. The CDR3 sequence: CASSQVDRLDRETQYF. CDR3 DNA sequence: TGCGCCAGCAGCCAAGTGGACAGATTAGATCGGGAGACCCAGTACTTC.

This clone occurred once. The V gene is TRBV19, the J gene TRBJ1-2, with D unclear. CDR3 length: 14 amino acids. The V gene lost 3 bases and the J gene lost 4 bases, with 12 bases spanning the gap. Germline V gene data show CDR1 as LNHDA and CDR2 as SQIVND (reference sequence). CDR3: CASSIDAGVYGYTF. The CDR3 DNA is TGTGCCAGTAGTATTGACGCGGGAGTCTATGGCTACACCTTC.

This clone has just one count. The rearrangement uses TRBV18 and TRBJ2-7; TRBD1 might be the D (6 bases). Trimming pared 3 bases from V and 2 bases from J, leaving 11 bases between. Germline values: CDR1 KGHSH, CDR2 LQKENI. This CDR3 has 14 residues. CDR3 loop: CASSPRTATYEQYF. The CDR3 region has the DNA TGTGCCAGCTCACCGCGGACAGCTACCTACGAGCAGTACTTC. The complete variable domain, with remaining parts taken from reference TRBV18 and TRBJ2-7, reads NAGVMQNPRHLVRRRGQEARLRCSPMKGHSHVYWYRQLPEEGLKFMVYLQKENIIDESGMPKERFSAEFPKEGPSILRIQQVVRGDSAAYFCASSPRTATYEQYFGPGTRLTVT.

V and J are TRBV5-6 and TRBJ2-3; 13 nucleotides agree with TRBD2. CDR1 is SGHDT, CDR2 YYEEEE, per germline. Trimming at V came to 4 bases and at J to 5 bases, leaving 10 bases not matched to a gene. The CDR3 is made up of 17 amino acids. This CDR3 reads CASSTLTSGRALDTQYF. CDR3 nucleotides: TGTGCCAGCAGCACATTAACTAGCGGGAGGGCCCTAGATACGCAGTATTTT.

The chain recombines TRBV5-8 with TRBJ2-2; 11 positions match TRBD2. CDR1 SGHTS and CDR2 YDEGEE come from the germline V gene. The CDR3 sequence is 17 residues long. The V and J ends lost 4 bases and 1 base, in that order; junction bases with no gene match: 6. In nucleotides, the CDR3 is TGTGCCAGCAGCAGACCGACTAGCGGGATGAACACCGGGGAGCTGTTTTTT. This gives the protein CASSRPTSGMNTGELFF.

The chain is built from TRBV19 and TRBJ1-6, with 9 nucleotides matching TRBD1. Unmatched junction bases numbered 8, after V lost 4 bases and J lost 7 bases. The CDR3 runs 16 residues. Germline V gives CDR1 LNHDA, CDR2 SQIVND (reference sequence). This CDR3 reads CASSTLGQGLNSPLHF. The CDR3 nucleotides read TGTGCCAGTAGTACCCTCGGACAGGGGTTGAATTCACCCCTCCACTTT.

The genes are TRBV9 and TRBJ1-4; 7 bases agree with TRBD1. After removal of 3 bases from V and 7 bases from J, the junction contained 9 bases not matched to a gene. The length of the CDR3 is 15 residues. Germline CDR1 SGDLS, CDR2 YYNGEE. This chain's CDR3 is CASSGGQERGEKLFF. The CDR3 DNA is TGTGCCAGCAGCGGAGGACAGGAACGCGGTGAAAAACTGTTTTTT.

V gene TRBV9 combines with J gene TRBJ1-3; 7 nucleotides align to TRBD1. With V trimmed by 4 bases and J by 0 bases, 7 bases remained unmatched. Per the germline V gene, CDR1 is SGDLS and CDR2 is YYNGEE. There are 16 residues in the CDR3. CDR3 DNA: TGTGCCAGCAGCCCACAGGACAGGATCTCTGGAAACACCATATATTTT. Amino acid sequence: CASSPQDRISGNTIYF.

There are a few counts of this clone. J is TRBJ2-7 and V is TRBV5-8; 9 positions agree with TRBD1. This CDR3 comprises 12 residues. Germline assignment: CDR1 SGHTS and CDR2 YDEGEE. V lost 9 bases and J lost 6; bases outside the gene matches: 7. The CDR3 region has the DNA TGTGCCACCCGGACAGGGGTGGGCGAGCAGTACTTC. It is translated as CATRTGVGEQYF.

The chain is built from TRBV4-1 and TRBJ1-1, with D tentatively TRBD1 (5 bases). This CDR3 contains 15 residues. CDR1 is MGHRA and CDR2 is YSYEKL in the germline V gene. V was trimmed by 0 bases and J by 1 base, leaving 9 bases between them. For the CDR3, the DNA is TGCGCCAGCAGCCAAGATTGGGGGGGGAACACTGAAGCTTTCTTT. Its protein is CASSQDWGGNTEAFF.

The rearrangement uses TRBV19 and TRBJ2-3; D is perhaps TRBD2 (5 bases). Germline V CDR1 and CDR2: LNHDA, SQIVND (reference sequence). Trimming left V 1 base short and J 10 bases short, with 9 bases between. The CDR3 sequence is 12 residues long. CDR3 nucleotide sequence: TGTGCCAGTAGTATAGGGCTGGGAGCGCAGTATTTT. It is translated as CASSIGLGAQYF.

V is TRBV6-1 and J is TRBJ1-5, with D unresolved. The CDR3 runs 14 residues. V was shortened by 3 bases and J by 8 bases, with 14 bases between the two germline ends. Germline V gene data show CDR1 as MNHNS and CDR2 as SASEGT. This chain's CDR3 is CASSDPGGSKPQHF. CDR3 DNA: TGTGCCAGCAGTGACCCCGGCGGGAGCAAGCCCCAGCATTTT.

This chain connects TRBV28 to TRBJ1-1; tentative D call: TRBD1 (6 bases). The length of the CDR3 is 14 residues. Germline CDR1 and CDR2: MDHEN and SYDVKM. V was clipped by 2 bases and J by 3 bases, with 10 bases between them. Written as DNA, the CDR3 is TGTGCCAGCAGTTTAACGACAGGAGACACTGAAGCTTTCTTT. The encoded protein is CASSLTTGDTEAFF.

The chain links TRBV27 to TRBJ1-2; D remains unclear. CDR1 is MNHEY, CDR2 SMNVEV, per germline (reference sequence). V lost 0 bases, J lost 4 bases, and 9 bases lay in between. CDR3 length equals 14 residues. Here the CDR3 reads CASSLSYSTYGYTF. The CDR3 bases are TGTGCCAGCAGTTTATCTTACAGCACCTATGGCTACACCTTC.

CDR3 sequence: CASGTGDTGELFF. The CDR3 bases are TGTGCCAGCGGGACAGGGGATACCGGGGAGCTGTTTTTT. V usage is TRBV7-6 and J usage is TRBJ2-2; 10 bases are a match to TRBD1. Germline CDR1 reads SGHVS; CDR2 reads FNYEAQ. Trimming cost V 8 bases and J 5 bases; bases outside gene matches: 2. The CDR3 is 13 residues long.

The rearrangement links TRBV27 to TRBJ2-3, with D uncertain. Germline V lookup: CDR1 MNHEY, CDR2 SMNVEV (reference sequence). The CDR3 covers 11 residues. With 2 bases removed from V and 7 bases from J, the gap between germline ends came to 4 bases. The DNA for the CDR3 is TGTGCCAGCAGTTTAGACAATACGCAGTATTTT. Residues: CASSLDNTQYF.

In this sample, this clone turned up once. This chain links TRBV11-1 with TRBJ1-1, with D perhaps TRBD1 (6 bases). Looked up from germline, CDR1 is SGHAT and CDR2 is FQDESV (reference sequence). Trimming stripped 8 bases from V and 1 base from J, with 17 bases between. The CDR3 is 15 residues long. The CDR3 DNA is TGTGCCAGCGGGGGGGTCGGCAGGGGGAACACTGAAGCTTTCTTT. Translation gives CASGGVGRGNTEAFF. The whole variable domain, remainder taken from reference TRBV11-1 and TRBJ1-1, is EAEVAQSPRYKITEKSQAVAFWCDPISGHATLYWYRQILGQGPELLVQFQDESVVDDSQLPKDRFSAERLKGVDSTLKIQPAELGDSAMYLCASGGVGRGNTEAFFGQGTRLTVV.

The chain links TRBV27 to TRBJ2-7; no clear D gene. The germline gives CDR1 MNHEY, CDR2 SMNVEV (reference sequence). Trimming stripped 6 bases from V and 3 bases from J, with 15 bases between. The length of the CDR3 is 14 residues. CDR3 DNA: TGTGCCAGCAGCAGAGCAGCGAACCTCTACGAGCAGTACTTC. Its translation is CASSRAANLYEQYF.

The J gene is TRBJ2-5, the V gene TRBV7-2; TRBD2 is a possible D gene (5 bases). The CDR3 consists of 13 residues. The ends were cut back, 1 base at V and 5 bases at J, with 8 bases in the middle. Germline V lookup: CDR1 SGHTA, CDR2 FQGNSA. The CDR3 spells CASSLVRAETQYF. For the CDR3, the DNA is TGTGCCAGCAGCTTAGTGCGGGCGGAGACCCAGTACTTC. The full variable domain, its missing parts supplied by reference TRBV7-2 and TRBJ2-5, is GAGVSQSPSNKVTEKGKDVELRCDPISGHTALYWYRQSLGQGLEFLIYFQGNSAPDKSGLPSDRFSAERTGGSVSTLTIQRTQQEDSAVYLCASSLVRAETQYFGPGTRLLVL.

The CDR3 DNA follows: TGTGCCAGCAGTGAAAGGCTAGCGGGGAACACAGATACGCAGTATTTT. Translated: CASSERLAGNTDTQYF. The chain couples TRBV2 to TRBJ2-3; 9 bases map to TRBD2. The CDR3 sequence is 16 residues long. V was clipped by 2 bases and J by 2 bases; unmatched bases: 5. The germline gives CDR1 SNHLY, CDR2 FYNNEI.